A selection of T cell receptor beta chains follows, all from one sample in a study of T cells after yellow fever vaccination. TCRdb re-called the 5' RACE reads with MiXCR, one entry per CDR3 protein. The repertoire includes under 600,000 distinct CDR3 sequences, less than 15% of them detected once, and about an eighth sits in the top ten. This specimen was PBMCs, taken on the day of the yellow fever booster vaccination. The receptors come from a man aged 25 to 45 who received the YFV17D yellow fever vaccine. The CDR3 runs from the conserved cysteine through the conserved F or W. Fields, in order: CDR3 protein, CDR3 DNA, D gene, J gene, CDR3 length, clone size, V gene. D genes are given only for firm matches. A row's size may be missing; if present it is once, few, many or a size class.

CASSLASSYEQYF	TGCGCCAGCAGCTTGGCGAGCTCCTACGAGCAGTACTTC	NA	TRBJ2-7	13	many	TRBV12-3/TRBV12-4
CASSVVADHTQYF	TGTGCCAGCAGCGTCGTGGCGGATCATACGCAGTATTTT	NA	TRBJ2-3	13	NA	TRBV9
CASRPTGQGAEEQYF	TGCGCCAGCAGACCGACGGGACAGGGGGCTGAAGAGCAGTACTTC	TRBD1	TRBJ2-7	15	few	TRBV5-1
CASRRERYGYTF	TGTGCCAGTAGAAGGGAACGGTATGGCTACACCTTC	NA	TRBJ1-2	12	NA	TRBV19
CASSPSSGRYEQYF	TGTGCCAGCAGTCCCTCTAGCGGAAGGTACGAGCAGTACTTC	TRBD2	TRBJ2-7	14	NA	TRBV2
CSALGGQLDYNEQFF	TGCAGTGCTCTGGGAGGTCAGCTAGATTACAATGAGCAGTTCTTC	NA	TRBJ2-1	15	NA	TRBV20-1
CASTLVEGTSGRRNEQFF	TGTGCCAGCACCCTAGTCGAGGGGACTAGCGGGAGGAGGAATGAGCAGTTCTTC	TRBD2	TRBJ2-1	18	many	TRBV7-9
CASEKGAGTGELFF	TGTGCCAGCGAGAAGGGGGCAGGGACCGGGGAGCTGTTTTTT	TRBD1	TRBJ2-2	14	NA	TRBV7-6
CASSQDILNTEAFF	TGTGCCAGCAGCCAGGATATATTGAACACTGAAGCTTTCTTT	NA	TRBJ1-1	14	NA	TRBV3-1
CASSSAGTSGSEQYF	TGTGCCAGCAGCTCGGCCGGGACTAGCGGTTCCGAGCAGTACTTC	TRBD2	TRBJ2-7	15	NA	TRBV5-5
CASSRQGNEQFF	TGTGCCAGCAGCCGACAGGGGAATGAGCAGTTCTTC	TRBD1	TRBJ2-1	12	many	TRBV6-2/TRBV6-3
CATSGGGHPGETQYF	TGTGCCACCAGCGGAGGGGGCCACCCGGGTGAGACCCAGTACTTC	NA	TRBJ2-5	15	few	TRBV15
CASSQPRTAAYEQYF	TGCGCCAGCAGTCAACCCCGGACAGCCGCCTACGAGCAGTACTTC	NA	TRBJ2-7	15	few	TRBV23-1
CASSDTGEEVYTF	TGCGCCAGCAGCGATACAGGGGAAGAGGTCTACACCTTC	TRBD1	TRBJ1-2	13	few	TRBV10-2
CSARVAGNQPQHF	TGCAGTGCTAGAGTCGCGGGGAATCAGCCCCAGCATTTT	NA	TRBJ1-5	13	many	TRBV20-1
CASSFNRDHEQYF	TGTGCCAGCAGCTTTAACAGGGACCACGAGCAGTACTTC	NA	TRBJ2-7	13	NA	TRBV7-9
CASSLSPVTAKNIQYF	TGTGCCAGCAGCTTGTCCCCTGTGACAGCAAAAAACATTCAGTACTTC	NA	TRBJ2-4	16	NA	TRBV5-4
CASSSRRGLAGVSYNEQFF	TGTGCCAGCAGCTCTCGAAGGGGACTAGCGGGAGTATCCTACAATGAGCAGTTCTTC	TRBD2	TRBJ2-1	19	few	TRBV11-2
CASRARGGRNEQFF	TGTGCCAGCAGGGCCCGAGGTGGGCGCAATGAGCAGTTCTTC	NA	TRBJ2-1	14	NA	TRBV27
CSARTSGSAGELFF	TGCAGTGCTCGGACTAGCGGGAGTGCCGGGGAGCTGTTTTTT	TRBD2	TRBJ2-2	14	NA	TRBV20-1
CASSYGGTTNEKLFF	TGTGCCAGCAGTTATGGGGGAACAACTAATGAAAAACTGTTTTTT	NA	TRBJ1-4	15	many	TRBV28
CASRKTGPNTGELFF	TGTGCCAGCAGAAAGACAGGCCCGAACACCGGGGAGCTGTTTTTT	NA	TRBJ2-2	15	NA	TRBV28
CASRIPGEAEETQYF	TGTGCCAGCAGGATTCCGGGGGAGGCCGAAGAGACCCAGTACTTC	NA	TRBJ2-5	15	few	TRBV6-2/TRBV6-3
CASSHDPAGGPWNEQFF	TGTGCCAGCAGCCACGACCCAGCGGGAGGGCCTTGGAATGAGCAGTTCTTC	TRBD2	TRBJ2-1	17	few	TRBV4-2
CSARSGTSGNTGELFF	TGCAGTGCCCGCTCAGGGACTAGCGGGAACACCGGGGAGCTGTTTTTT	TRBD2	TRBJ2-2	16	few	TRBV20-1
CASSQPPGTTYF	TGTGCCAGCAGCCAACCCCCCGGGACTACCTACTTC	TRBD2	TRBJ2-7	12	few	TRBV4-2
CASTPEELTVLETQYF	TGTGCCAGCACTCCCGAGGAGCTTACAGTACTTGAGACCCAGTACTTC	NA	TRBJ2-5	16	many	TRBV6-1
CASRDRGNQPQHF	TGTGCCAGCAGGGACAGGGGAAATCAGCCCCAGCATTTT	TRBD1	TRBJ1-5	13	few	TRBV6-6
CATSRDTWDYLMNTEAFF	TGTGCCACCAGCAGAGATACTTGGGATTACCTAATGAACACTGAAGCTTTCTTT	NA	TRBJ1-1	18	NA	TRBV15
CSVVGQGRNYEQYF	TGCAGCGTTGTGGGACAGGGAAGAAACTACGAGCAGTACTTC	TRBD1	TRBJ2-7	14	NA	TRBV29-1
CASSRQQGAVEQYF	TGTGCCAGCAGCCGACAGCAGGGGGCGGTCGAGCAGTACTTC	TRBD1	TRBJ2-7	14	few	TRBV7-2
CASSLRTSGSKGETQYF	TGTGCCAGCAGCCTACGGACTAGCGGGAGTAAAGGGGAGACCCAGTACTTC	TRBD2	TRBJ2-5	17	NA	TRBV7-2
CASSLKARGNTEAFF	TGCGCCAGCAGCTTGAAGGCCAGGGGGAACACTGAAGCTTTCTTT	NA	TRBJ1-1	15	few	TRBV5-1
CASSVGAGGSNEQFF	TGTGCCAGCAGCGTAGGTGCGGGAGGGAGTAATGAGCAGTTCTTC	TRBD2	TRBJ2-1	15	NA	TRBV9
CASSQGRGQGGETQYF	TGCGCCAGCAGCCAAGGACGTGGTCAGGGCGGGGAGACCCAGTACTTC	NA	TRBJ2-5	16	NA	TRBV4-1
CASSGGNTDTQYF	TGCGCCAGCAGCGGGGGGAACACAGATACGCAGTATTTT	NA	TRBJ2-3	13	many	TRBV5-1
CASSRSSGRMGEQYF	TGTGCCAGCAGCCGTTCGAGCGGGAGGATGGGCGAGCAGTACTTC	TRBD2	TRBJ2-7	15	few	TRBV7-2
CASSLGGTGLTEAFF	TGTGCCAGCAGTTTAGGCGGGACAGGGCTTACTGAAGCTTTCTTT	TRBD1	TRBJ1-1	15	NA	TRBV12-3/TRBV12-4
CASSLEPGNGYTF	TGTGCCAGCAGCTTGGAACCAGGGAATGGCTACACCTTC	NA	TRBJ1-2	13	NA	TRBV5-8
CASSWPDRGHYEQYF	TGTGCCAGCAGCTGGCCAGACAGGGGACACTACGAGCAGTACTTC	TRBD1	TRBJ2-7	15	NA	TRBV5-6
CAWSGERIRMKGTDTQYF	TGTGCCTGGAGTGGGGAAAGAATCAGGATGAAAGGCACAGATACGCAGTATTTT	NA	TRBJ2-3	18	NA	TRBV30
CASRRLAGTDTQYF	TGTGCCAGCAGAAGACTAGCGGGCACAGATACGCAGTATTTT	TRBD2	TRBJ2-3	14	NA	TRBV6-1
CASSPLDRYGTDTQYF	TGTGCCAGCTCACCACTGGACAGGTACGGCACAGATACGCAGTATTTT	TRBD1	TRBJ2-3	16	NA	TRBV18